This T cell receptor beta chain was retrieved from a study of Tregs in tolerant kidney transplant recipients. Study observations and caveats: The most relevant donor-specific Treg TCRbeta repertoire apparently came from expansion with activated donor B cells.

Measured with immunoSEQ multiplex PCR; TCRdb has only the in-frame clones, and not every one. This table has about 240,000 clones, approximately 84% appearing once. CDR3 length: 16 residues. Trimming took 0 bases from V and 4 from J, leaving 11 bases between them. Germline CDR1 SGHKS, CDR2 YYEKEE (reference sequence). For this clone: No antigen is known for it.

The sequenced sample was CD4+ T cells from blood. The receptor was derived from a human donor in good health. The chain uses TRBV5-5 and TRBJ2-6; D gene uncertain. The DNA for the CDR3 is TGTGCCAGCAGCTTGGGGGTTGGCGGCGGGGCCAACGTCCTGACTTTC. The encoded protein is CASSLGVGGGANVLTF.